This T cell receptor (beta chain) was recorded in a study of T cell changes during pregnancy in multiple sclerosis. Germline V CDR1 and CDR2: SGHTA, FQGNSA. CDR3 length: 16 amino acids. Trimming removed 4 bases from V and 0 bases from J; junction bases left unmatched: 5. Sequencing was performed with immunoSEQ multiplex PCR; in TCRdb, only in-frame clones are kept and a portion is missing. The data show around 38,000 clones, nearly 95% seen once. Specimen: CD4+ T cells from peripheral blood mononuclear cells, collected in the third trimester of pregnancy. The chain carries TRBV7-2 and TRBJ2-2, with 7 positions matching TRBD1. The receptor was derived from a female donor in good health, enrolled as a control in a pregnancy study. CDR3 residues: CASSWRQGSNTGELFF. The CDR3 DNA reads TGTGCCAGCAGCTGGCGACAGGGCTCGAACACCGGGGAGCTGTTTTTT. Together with reference TRBV7-2 and TRBJ2-2, the CDR3 gives the full variable domain: GAGVSQSPSNKVTEKGKDVELRCDPISGHTALYWYRQSLGQGLEFLIYFQGNSAPDKSGLPSDRFSAERTGGSVSTLTIQRTQQEDSAVYLCASSWRQGSNTGELFFGEGSRLTVL.